This T cell receptor beta chain was found in a study of T cells in tumors after PD-1 blockade. The overall study: Each patient got pembrolizumab 200 mg every 3 weeks or cemiplimab 350 mg every 2 weeks. A subset received ongoing vismodegib 150 mg daily alongside anti-PD-1 therapy.

In germline, CDR1 is KGHSH, CDR2 LQKENI. Trimming took 4 bases from V and 4 from J; bases not matched to a gene: 7. CDR3 length equals 15 residues. Genomic DNA template from tumor biopsies or peripheral blood, roughly 616 ng to 6,500 ng input. Some clones are missing from TCRdb's copy, which holds only in-frame ones; the method was immunoSEQ multiplex PCR. The sample has under 2,500 clones, 65% to 70% seen once. Sequenced material: tumor tissue, taken after anti-PD-1 treatment. The V gene is TRBV18, the J gene TRBJ2-5, with 9 bases fitting TRBD1. The receptor was derived from a human donor with basal cell carcinoma. CDR3 sequence reads: CASSRADRGGETQYF. The CDR3 DNA sequence: TGTGCCAGCTCACGTGCGGACAGGGGAGGAGAGACCCAGTACTTC.